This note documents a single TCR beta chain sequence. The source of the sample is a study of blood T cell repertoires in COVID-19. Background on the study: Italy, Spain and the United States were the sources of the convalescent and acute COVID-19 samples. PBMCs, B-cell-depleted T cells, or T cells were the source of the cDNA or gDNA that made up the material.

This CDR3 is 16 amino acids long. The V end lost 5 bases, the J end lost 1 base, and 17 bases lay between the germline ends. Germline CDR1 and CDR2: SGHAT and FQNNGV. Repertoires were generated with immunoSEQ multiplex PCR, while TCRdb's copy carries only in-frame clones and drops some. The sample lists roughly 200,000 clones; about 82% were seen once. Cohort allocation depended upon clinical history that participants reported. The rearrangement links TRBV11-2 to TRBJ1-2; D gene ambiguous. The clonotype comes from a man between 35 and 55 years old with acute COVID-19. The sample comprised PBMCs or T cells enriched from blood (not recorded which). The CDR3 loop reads CASSPLSEEFNYGYTF. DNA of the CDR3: TGTGCCAGCAGCCCCCTAAGTGAGGAATTTAACTATGGCTACACCTTC.